These T cell receptor beta chains were read from a single sample in a study of CD8 T cells in ankylosing spondylitis. TCRdb used MiXCR to reprocess the 5' RACE reads, holding one entry per CDR3 protein. The sample lists about 140,000 distinct CDR3 sequences, about 10% occurring once. The specimen was blood, either unsorted or a sorted T cell fraction (not recorded which). Receptors originate from a female donor with ankylosing spondylitis or in good health (not recorded which). Both conserved end residues are part of each CDR3. A D gene is named only where the DNA matches it firmly. Only part of the rows carry a size: once, few, many, or a class if the clone is expanded.

TRBJ1-2,TRBV28,NA,many,TGTGCCAGCAGCCGGGGGCATGGCTACACCTTC,CASSRGHGYTF
TRBJ1-2,TRBV6-5,NA,few,TGTGCCAGCAGTTTACAAATCTCCTATGGCTACACCTTC,CASSLQISYGYTF
TRBJ1-1,TRBV27,NA,many,TGTGCCAGCAGTTTATGGGGCCTCGGGGGAATGAACACTGAAGCTTTCTTT,CASSLWGLGGMNTEAFF
TRBJ2-3,TRBV7-2,NA,many,TGTGCCAGCAGCCCCCGGGCCACTAGCACAGATACGCAGTATTTT,CASSPRATSTDTQYF
TRBJ1-2,TRBV12-3/TRBV12-4,TRBD1,many,TGTGCCAGCAGTATCGGGACAGGGGTTGGCGGCTACACCTTC,CASSIGTGVGGYTF
TRBJ1-2,TRBV12-3/TRBV12-4,NA,many,TGTGCCAGCAGTTTTAACGGTGCAGATGGCTACACCTTC,CASSFNGADGYTF
TRBJ2-2,TRBV7-2,NA,NA,TGTGCCAGCAGCTTAAGTTCCCGGGAGCTGTTTTTT,CASSLSSRELFF
TRBJ2-1,TRBV24-1,TRBD2,NA,TGTGCCACCAGTGATTCTAGCGGGGGCTCCTACAATGAGCAGTTCTTC,CATSDSSGGSYNEQFF
TRBJ1-3,TRBV7-2,NA,many,TGTGCCAGCAGCTTAGTCACCCCAAACACCATATATTTT,CASSLVTPNTIYF
TRBJ2-5,TRBV11-2,NA,many,TGTGCCAGCAGCTTAGCCGAGAGATGGGGACAAGAGACCCAGTACTTC,CASSLAERWGQETQYF
TRBJ2-2,TRBV5-1,NA,many,TGCGCCAGCAGCTTGGGGGTCCAGAACACCGGGGAGCTGTTTTTT,CASSLGVQNTGELFF
TRBJ2-7,TRBV2,TRBD2,many,TGTGCCAGCAGTGAACTAGCGGGGGCGGAGCAGTACTTC,CASSELAGAEQYF
TRBJ2-7,TRBV28,TRBD1,many,TGTGCCAGCAGTCCCCTGACAGGGTACGAGCAGTACTTC,CASSPLTGYEQYF
TRBJ2-3,TRBV28,NA,once,TGTGCCAGCAATGACCCTAGTGGTACGCAGTATTTT,CASNDPSGTQYF
TRBJ2-7,TRBV5-1,NA,many,TGCGCCAGCCTCTTTGAGCAGTACTTC,CASLFEQYF
TRBJ1-4,TRBV7-9,TRBD1,many,TGTGCCAGCAGCTGGGACAGACCTCCGGGGAAACTGTTTTTT,CASSWDRPPGKLFF
TRBJ2-1,TRBV4-1,NA,many,TGCGCCAGCAGCCACAGGGCGGCTCCCGACCCCTACAATGAGCAGTTCTTC,CASSHRAAPDPYNEQFF